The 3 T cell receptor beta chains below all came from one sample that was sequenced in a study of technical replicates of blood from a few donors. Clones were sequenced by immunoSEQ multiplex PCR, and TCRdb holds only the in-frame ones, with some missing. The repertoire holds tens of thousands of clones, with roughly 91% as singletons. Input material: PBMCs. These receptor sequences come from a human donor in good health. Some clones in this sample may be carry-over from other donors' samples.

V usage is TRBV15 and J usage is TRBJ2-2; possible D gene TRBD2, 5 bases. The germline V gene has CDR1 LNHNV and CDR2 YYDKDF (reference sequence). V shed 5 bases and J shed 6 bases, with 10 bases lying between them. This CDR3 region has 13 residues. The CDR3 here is CATSPGMAGELFF. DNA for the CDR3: TGTGCCACCAGCCCCGGGATGGCCGGGGAGCTGTTTTTT.

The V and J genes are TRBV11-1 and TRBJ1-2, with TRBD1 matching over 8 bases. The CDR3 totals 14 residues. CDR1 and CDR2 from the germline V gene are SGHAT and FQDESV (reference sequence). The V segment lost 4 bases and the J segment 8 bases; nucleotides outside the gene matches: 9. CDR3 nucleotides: TGTGCCAGCAGCTCCTCTCGACAGGGGACGGGCTACACCTTC. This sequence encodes CASSSSRQGTGYTF.

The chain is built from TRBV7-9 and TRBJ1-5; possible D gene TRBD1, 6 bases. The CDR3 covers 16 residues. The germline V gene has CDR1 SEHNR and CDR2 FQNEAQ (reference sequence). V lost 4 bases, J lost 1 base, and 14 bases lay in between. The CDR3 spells CASSSSDRTSNQPQHF. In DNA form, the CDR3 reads TGTGCCAGCAGCTCAAGCGACAGGACGAGCAATCAGCCCCAGCATTTT.